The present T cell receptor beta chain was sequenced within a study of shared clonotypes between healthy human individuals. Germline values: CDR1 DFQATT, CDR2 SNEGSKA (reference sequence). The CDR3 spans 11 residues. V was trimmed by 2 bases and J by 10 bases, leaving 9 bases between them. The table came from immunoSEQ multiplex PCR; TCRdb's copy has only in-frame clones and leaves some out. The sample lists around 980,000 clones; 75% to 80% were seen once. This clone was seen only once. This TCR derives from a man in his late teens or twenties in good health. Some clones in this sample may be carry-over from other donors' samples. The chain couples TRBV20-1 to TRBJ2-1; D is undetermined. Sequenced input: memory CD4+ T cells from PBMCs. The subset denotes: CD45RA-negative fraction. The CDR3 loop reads CSARSPEEQFF. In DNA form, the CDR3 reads TGCAGTGCTAGATCGCCAGAGGAGCAGTTCTTC.